The 28 T cell receptor beta chains below were found in one sample sequenced in a study of regulatory T cells in long-lasting Graves disease. Sample time point: newly diagnosed GD, antithyroid drugs for less than 3 months. From PBMCs, RNA was extracted and then used to make the TCR library. Building of the TCR beta libraries involved iRepertoire HTBI primers and Arm-PCR of CDR3 regions. From the multiplex PCR reads, TCRdb called clonotypes with MiXCR, one entry per CDR3 protein. This table holds some 490,000 distinct CDR3 sequences, around 11% found once. The data also belong to a second study, concerning T cells in Graves' hyperthyroidism and ophthalmopathy.

Specimen: peripheral blood mononuclear cells (PBMCs), collected at new diagnosis, from a patient treated with antithyroid drugs. The receptor source for this set is a woman in her twenties or thirties with Graves disease.

The gene calls are TRBV10-3 and TRBJ1-1; a weak D match, TRBD1 (5 bases). There are 16 residues in the CDR3. Germline CDR1 is ENHRY and CDR2 is SYGVKD. Trimming left V 5 bases short and J 5 bases short, with 21 bases between. The CDR3 region has the DNA TGTGCCATCAGTCCGGTGGTCCGGGACTCCGAAACTGAAGCTTTCTTT. Its translation is CAISPVVRDSETEAFF.

The sample holds many counts of this clonotype. The rearrangement uses TRBV24-1 and TRBJ2-5, with 15 bases matching TRBD2. The J call may be in error: the DNA end matches TRBJ2-1 better. Looked up from germline, CDR1 is KGHDR and CDR2 is SFDVKD. The length of the CDR3 is 16 residues. The CDR3 nucleotides are TGTGCCACCAGTGACCTGAGGACTAGCGGGAGGGATGAGCAGTTCTTC. Translating it yields CATSDLRTSGRDEQFF.

This clonotype was detected ten times or more. J is TRBJ1-1 and V is TRBV15; no reliable D call. The CDR3 loop spans 13 amino acids. CDR1 LNHNV and CDR2 YYDKDF come from the germline V gene (reference sequence). V was clipped by 1 base and J by 2 bases, with 5 bases between them. CDR3 protein: CATSRATNTEAFF. CDR3 coding DNA: TGTGCCACCAGCAGAGCGACCAACACTGAAGCTTTCTTT.

This clonotype was found a few times. The chain employs TRBV20-1 and TRBJ2-4; 10 positions match TRBD2. The trim removed 6 bases at V and 0 bases at J, leaving 11 bases unmatched. Germline V gene sequence: CDR1 DFQATT, CDR2 SNEGSKA (reference sequence). The CDR3 runs to 17 residues. The CDR3, as DNA: TGCAGTGCGCCTGGACTAGCGGAGCCTGTAGCCAAAAACATTCAGTACTTC. It translates to CSAPGLAEPVAKNIQYF.

This clonotype was found many times. CDR3 region: CASSPLSTLTDTQYF. The CDR3, as DNA: TGTGCCAGCAGCCCCCTTTCTACCCTCACAGATACGCAGTATTTT. The chain recombines TRBV3-1 with TRBJ2-3; D is ambiguous. Germline V gives CDR1 LGHDT, CDR2 YNNKEL (reference sequence). The CDR3 spans 15 residues. V dropped 4 bases and J dropped 2 bases, with 13 bases sitting between them.

This clonotype has a handful of counts. The chain has TRBV7-3 and TRBJ2-2, with TRBD1 as a possible D gene (6 bases). The CDR3 is 16 amino acids. From germline, CDR1 is SGHTA and CDR2 FQGTGA. V was cut by 5 bases and J by 6 bases, with 19 bases left in between. CDR3 region: CASSPEGVGFAGELFF. DNA for the CDR3: TGTGCCAGCAGCCCCGAGGGGGTGGGTTTCGCCGGGGAGCTGTTTTTT.

This clonotype has at least ten counts. The chain combines TRBV12-3 or TRBV12-4 with TRBJ2-7; maybe TRBD2 (6 bases). The CDR3 length is 12 residues. Trimming shortened V by 6 bases and J by 4 bases, and 10 bases separated the two germline ends. Written as DNA, the CDR3 is TGTGCCAGCAGGCGGGACCGGTACGAGCAGTACTTC. Its protein is CASRRDRYEQYF.

The V and J genes are TRBV18 and TRBJ2-7; D remains unclear. The ends were cut back, 4 bases at V and 5 bases at J, with 15 bases in the middle. CDR3 length: 14 residues. Germline V gene lookup returns CDR1 KGHSH and CDR2 LQKENI. This CDR3 is CASSRGNALNEQYF. The DNA of the CDR3 is TGTGCCAGCTCACGTGGGAATGCCCTTAACGAGCAGTACTTC.

This clonotype came up a few times. The chain links TRBV28 to TRBJ1-4; 10 bases map to TRBD1. Trimming cost V 3 bases and J 11 bases; bases outside gene matches: 6. The CDR3 spans 14 residues. Germline CDR1 is MDHEN and CDR2 is SYDVKM. For the CDR3, the DNA is TGTGCCAGCAGTTTTGTCGGGACAGGGGATAAACTGTTTTTT. Its translation is CASSFVGTGDKLFF. Complete variable domain (other parts from reference TRBV28 and TRBJ1-4): DVKVTQSSRYLVKRTGEKVFLECVQDMDHENMFWYRQDPGLGLRLIYFSYDVKMKEKGDIPEGYSVSREKKERFSLILESASTNQTSMYLCASSFVGTGDKLFFGSGTQLSVL.

This chain uses TRBV20-1 with TRBJ2-5, with 9 bases identical to TRBD2. The V gene's germline CDR1 is DFQATT and CDR2 SNEGSKA (reference sequence). This CDR3 comprises 15 residues. V lost 2 bases, J lost 1 base, and 5 bases stayed unmatched. The CDR3 is CSARPLAGIQETQYF. The CDR3 region has the DNA TGCAGTGCTAGACCACTAGCGGGTATCCAAGAGACCCAGTACTTC.

The chain couples TRBV7-9 to TRBJ1-1; D is unclear. The V gene lost 1 base and the J gene lost 4 bases, with 10 bases spanning the gap. The CDR3 has 14 amino acids. The germline V gene encodes CDR1 SEHNR and CDR2 FQNEAQ (reference sequence). This chain's CDR3 is CASSLVTLSTEAFF. The CDR3 DNA follows: TGTGCCAGCAGCTTAGTTACGCTTTCCACTGAAGCTTTCTTT. Complete variable domain (other parts from reference TRBV7-9 and TRBJ1-1): DTGVSQNPRHKITKRGQNVTFRCDPISEHNRLYWYRQTLGQGPEFLTYFQNEAQLEKSRLLSDRFSAERPKGSFSTLEIQRTEQGDSAMYLCASSLVTLSTEAFFGQGTRLTVV.

In the case of this clonotype: A single base is all that separates this from a far larger clone, so a read error is likely. The chain is built from TRBV11-2 and TRBJ1-1; a possible D gene is TRBD1 (5 bases). V was pared by 4 bases and J by 8 bases, with 17 bases between. Per the germline V gene, CDR1 is SGHAT and CDR2 is FQNNGV. The CDR3 is 14 amino acids. The DNA of the CDR3 is TGTGCCAGCAGCTCGGGGGACGTTCTATGCGAAGCTTTCTTT. Amino acid sequence: CASSSGDVLCEAFF.

This clonotype was detected ten times or more. The J gene is TRBJ2-2, the V gene TRBV19; tentatively, D is TRBD1 or TRBD2 (5 bases each). V was cut by 7 bases and J by 4 bases, with 16 bases left in between. CDR1 is LNHDA and CDR2 is SQIVND in the germline V gene (reference sequence). The CDR3 is 15 residues long. The CDR3 region is CASTQPGAITGELFF. The CDR3, as DNA: TGTGCCAGTACGCAGCCCGGGGCCATCACCGGGGAGCTGTTTTTT.

The table lists this clonotype with many counts. This chain uses TRBV30 with TRBJ2-1; 7 bases match TRBD1. In germline, CDR1 is GTSNPN, CDR2 SVGIG (reference sequence). The CDR3 runs 14 residues. V gave up 1 base and J gave up 2 bases; unmatched junction bases: 2. CDR3 bases: TGTGCCTGGAGTGCTGGGACAGCCTACAATGAGCAGTTCTTC. Translation gives CAWSAGTAYNEQFF.

This clonotype was detected a few times. The chain uses TRBV19 and TRBJ2-5; 7 nucleotides match TRBD2. The CDR3 covers 15 residues. V shed 6 bases and J 2 bases; nucleotides not matched to a gene: 9. Germline lookup yields CDR1 LNHDA and CDR2 SQIVND (reference sequence). The CDR3 DNA is TGTGCCAGTAGGGACGAGCGGGGAGCACAAGAGACCCAGTACTTC. Translating it yields CASRDERGAQETQYF.

This clonotype was seen repeatedly, ten times or more. This chain uses TRBV6-2 or TRBV6-3 with TRBJ1-6; the D is unclear. The CDR3 consists of 13 residues. Germline values: CDR1 MNHEY, CDR2 SVGEGT. V lost 2 bases to trimming and J lost 7 bases, with 6 bases between them. CDR3 in DNA: TGTGCCAGCAGTTACGACGTAAATTCACCCCTCCACTTT. Residues: CASSYDVNSPLHF.

This clonotype was counted only a few times. This chain joins TRBV20-1 and TRBJ1-1; the D gene is possibly TRBD1 (5 bases). Germline CDR1 reads DFQATT; CDR2 reads SNEGSKA (reference sequence). This CDR3 region has 14 residues. The germline V and J ends were trimmed by 6 bases and 2 bases, with 16 bases remaining between them. CDR3 bases: TGCAGTGCCGCCTCGTACACAGGTAACACTGAAGCTTTCTTT. It codes for CSAASYTGNTEAFF.

This clonotype was counted between two and nine times. A read error may produce the germline difference seen at one junction end. V and J are TRBV7-2 and TRBJ2-4; the match to TRBD2 covers 9 bases. The CDR3 length is 16 residues. Germline-derived CDR1 and CDR2 are SGHTA and FQGNSA. As DNA, the CDR3 is TGTGCCAGCAGCTCCGGGCGGGAGGGGATTGTAAACGTTCAGTACTTC. Translated: CASSSGREGIVNVQYF.

This clonotype was observed many times. Here the CDR3 reads CASRGVANTGELFF. Written as DNA, the CDR3 is TGTGCCAGCAGAGGGGTGGCGAACACCGGGGAGCTGTTTTTT. The rearrangement links TRBV6-2 or TRBV6-3 to TRBJ2-2; TRBD1 is a possible D gene (5 bases). In germline, CDR1 is MNHEY, CDR2 SVGEGT. This CDR3 contains 14 residues. The V end lost 6 bases, the J end lost 0 bases, and 8 bases lay between the germline ends.

This clonotype showed up just a few times. This rearrangement joins TRBV10-3 to TRBJ2-7; 13 positions match TRBD2. This CDR3 is built from 15 residues. With V trimmed by 3 bases and J by 2 bases, 1 base remained unmatched. The germline CDR1 and CDR2 sequences are ENHRY and SYGVKD. In DNA form, the CDR3 reads TGTGCCATCAGTGATGGGACTAGCGGGACCTACGAGCAGTACTTC. Amino acids: CAISDGTSGTYEQYF.

This clonotype was observed many times. V gene TRBV10-3 combines with J gene TRBJ1-2; no clear D gene. This CDR3 is 15 amino acids long. V lost 6 bases to trimming and J lost 6 bases, with 20 bases between them. Germline CDR1 reads ENHRY; CDR2 reads SYGVKD. The CDR3 DNA sequence: TGTGCCATCAGACCTCTCGTCCGGAGGGTGGATGGCTACACCTTC. It is translated as CAIRPLVRRVDGYTF.

V is TRBV19 and J is TRBJ2-7, with unresolved D. V was trimmed by 10 bases and J by 4 bases, leaving 23 bases between them. The CDR3 runs 15 residues. CDR1 is LNHDA, CDR2 SQIVND, per germline (reference sequence). For the CDR3, the DNA is TGTGCCACTCACGGCGGTGCCGTAGGAGAATACGAGCAGTACTTC. Translation: CATHGGAVGEYEQYF.

Here the CDR3 reads CASSLFGVEYEQYF. The CDR3 DNA reads TGCGCCAGCAGCTTGTTCGGTGTGGAATACGAGCAGTACTTC. The V and J genes are TRBV5-1 and TRBJ2-7; D is uncertain. Germline CDR1 reads SGHRS; CDR2 reads YFSETQ. Trimming took 1 base from V and 4 from J, leaving 12 bases between them. The CDR3 covers 14 residues.

This clonotype appeared many times. The gene calls are TRBV28 and TRBJ2-3; TRBD1 matches at 8 bases. V lost 3 bases and J lost 2; bases outside the gene matches: 10. The CDR3 totals 17 residues. The germline CDR1 and CDR2 sequences are MDHEN and SYDVKM. Here the CDR3 DNA reads TGTGCCAGCAGTTTCCTCACCCCAGGGGGCCCCACAGATACGCAGTATTTT. This sequence encodes CASSFLTPGGPTDTQYF.

This clonotype was detected a few times. The chain couples TRBV19 to TRBJ1-4; TRBD1 might be the D (5 bases). Trimming took off 1 base at V and 4 bases at J, with 7 bases between the two ends. CDR1 and CDR2 (germline): LNHDA, SQIVND (reference sequence). This CDR3 region has 14 residues. The CDR3 bases are TGTGCCAGTAGTATAGCCGGGGGTAATGAAAAACTGTTTTTT. It specifies CASSIAGGNEKLFF.

This clonotype showed up many times. The rearrangement links TRBV29-1 to TRBJ1-5; D uncertain. This CDR3 is built from 15 residues. V shed 6 bases and J shed 2 bases, with 17 bases lying between them. In germline, CDR1 is SQVTM, CDR2 ANQGSEA. The CDR3: CSVATGAGGNQPQHF. In DNA form, the CDR3 reads TGCAGCGTGGCGACCGGAGCGGGTGGCAATCAGCCCCAGCATTTT.

The J gene is TRBJ2-1, the V gene TRBV20-1; D is unclear. The CDR3 totals 13 residues. V lost 3 bases and J 7 bases, leaving 13 bases between the germline ends. Germline V gene sequence: CDR1 DFQATT, CDR2 SNEGSKA (reference sequence). CDR3 bases: TGCAGTGCTAGTCCAGGACCAACTAATGAGCAGTTCTTC. Translation gives CSASPGPTNEQFF.

Many counts were recorded for this clonotype. This chain uses TRBV10-3 with TRBJ2-1, with 7 bases lining up with TRBD2. This CDR3 spans 15 amino acids. The V gene's germline CDR1 is ENHRY and CDR2 SYGVKD. J gave up 6 bases and V 6 bases, and 11 bases lay outside the gene matches. The CDR3 nucleotides read TGTGCCATCAGGCTTAGCGGGCATTTCGGCAATGAGCAGTTCTTC. Translation gives CAIRLSGHFGNEQFF.